This passage covers 28 T cell receptor beta chains from one sample sequenced in a study of early T cells in non-severe SARS-CoV-2 infection. TCRdb ran MiXCR on the 5' RACE reads and lists one entry per CDR3 protein. The table lists approximately 46,000 distinct CDR3 sequences, over 5% of them singletons. Sequenced material: whole blood. These receptors were collected from an adult who was a healthcare worker with PCR-confirmed SARS-CoV-2 infection or an uninfected control (not recorded which).

The table lists this clonotype with many counts. The V call is TRBV27, the J call TRBJ2-1; 10 positions match TRBD1. The CDR3 length is 15 residues. Germline-derived CDR1 and CDR2 are MNHEY and SMNVEV (reference sequence). Trimming took 5 bases from V and 8 from J; bases not matched to a gene: 9. The CDR3 bases are TGTGCCAGCAGTGGGACCGGGACAGGGGTTTATGAGCAGTTCTTC. It translates to CASSGTGTGVYEQFF.

This clonotype was found many times. This chain connects TRBV6-1 to TRBJ1-5, with a weak D call TRBD1 (6 bases). The V gene's germline CDR1 is MNHNS and CDR2 SASEGT. The CDR3 covers 14 residues. V dropped 7 bases and J dropped 6 bases, with 16 bases sitting between them. The CDR3 loop reads CASTAMGASQPQHF. CDR3 nucleotide sequence: TGTGCCAGCACCGCAATGGGGGCGAGTCAGCCCCAGCATTTT.

This chain joins TRBV20-1 and TRBJ2-5; 9 bases are shared with TRBD2. Germline CDR1 is DFQATT and CDR2 is SNEGSKA (reference sequence). This CDR3 is 19 amino acids long. V lost 0 bases, J lost 4 bases, and 18 bases stayed unmatched. As DNA, the CDR3 is TGCAGTGCTAGAGATCGAGCGGGGGGCCTTCGAAAGTCTCGAGAGACCCAGTACTTC. Protein product: CSARDRAGGLRKSRETQYF.

This clonotype showed up many times. CDR3 sequence (DNA): TGTGCCAGCAGTCCTAACAGGGTCCACGGCGAGCAGTACTTC. Its translation is CASSPNRVHGEQYF. The rearrangement links TRBV28 to TRBJ2-7; TRBD1 might be the D (6 bases). The germline V gene has CDR1 MDHEN and CDR2 SYDVKM. This CDR3 comprises 14 residues. With 5 bases removed from V and 6 bases from J, the gap between germline ends came to 17 bases.

The table lists this clonotype with many counts. The rearrangement links TRBV4-1 to TRBJ1-2; tentatively, D is TRBD1 (5 bases). V lost 0 bases and J 4 bases, leaving 12 bases between the germline ends. Per the germline V gene, CDR1 is MGHRA and CDR2 is YSYEKL. The CDR3 length is 15 residues. In DNA form, the CDR3 reads TGCGCCAGCAGCCAAGAAGTCGGACACCCCTATGGCTACACCTTC. Amino acids: CASSQEVGHPYGYTF.

By frequency in the sample, this clonotype is medium-sized. The chain uses TRBV11-2 and TRBJ2-1, with 13 bases fitting TRBD2. With 11 bases clipped from V and 5 bases from J, the junction kept 9 bases outside the gene matches. The CDR3 totals 15 residues. CDR1 and CDR2 from the germline V gene are SGHAT and FQNNGV. In nucleotides, the CDR3 is TGTGCCGGACGGGAGGGGACTAGCGGGAACAATGAGCAGTTCTTC. Its protein product is CAGREGTSGNNEQFF.

This clonotype was seen at least ten times. The V gene is TRBV3-1, the J gene TRBJ2-7, with 9 bases identical to TRBD1. This CDR3 spans 13 amino acids. The V and J ends lost 4 bases and 4 bases, in that order; junction bases with no gene match: 2. Germline loops: CDR1 LGHDT, CDR2 YNNKEL (reference sequence). In DNA form, the CDR3 reads TGTGCCAGCAGCCTTGGACAGGGGTACGAGCAGTACTTC. Protein: CASSLGQGYEQYF.

This clonotype has at least ten counts. The V gene is TRBV4-1, the J gene TRBJ1-1; D possibly corresponds to TRBD1 (5 bases). CDR1 MGHRA and CDR2 YSYEKL come from the germline V gene. The V end was cut by 4 bases, the J end by 2 bases, with 11 bases between. The CDR3 runs 14 residues. CDR3 amino acids: CASSPSDSNTEAFF. The CDR3 coding sequence is TGCGCCAGCAGCCCGAGTGACAGTAACACTGAAGCTTTCTTT.

This clonotype has more than one count but fewer than ten. The chain is built from TRBV30 and TRBJ2-7, with 7 nucleotides matching TRBD1. This CDR3 region has 12 residues. J gave up 6 bases and V 0 bases, and 2 bases lay outside the gene matches. From germline, CDR1 is GTSNPN and CDR2 SVGIG (reference sequence). In DNA form, the CDR3 reads TGTGCCTGGAGTGTACAGGGGAGCGAGCAGTACTTC. Translation: CAWSVQGSEQYF.

This clonotype was observed many times. CDR3 coding DNA: TGTGCCAGCAGCTTAGAAATTGGCAGTTTGAACACTGAAGCTTTCTTT. Protein product: CASSLEIGSLNTEAFF. The chain carries TRBV7-9 and TRBJ1-1; D gene uncertain. With 1 base removed from V and 0 bases from J, the gap between germline ends came to 12 bases. The CDR3 covers 16 residues. Germline V gives CDR1 SEHNR, CDR2 FQNEAQ (reference sequence).

The J gene is TRBJ2-4, the V gene TRBV20-1; the D gene is possibly TRBD1 (5 bases). Trimming pared 3 bases from V and 1 base from J, leaving 7 bases between. This CDR3 has 13 amino acids. The germline V gene encodes CDR1 DFQATT and CDR2 SNEGSKA (reference sequence). DNA of the CDR3: TGCAGTGCTAGTCCAGGGGCCAAAAACATTCAGTACTTC. This translates into CSASPGAKNIQYF.

This clonotype was seen repeatedly, ten times or more. V is TRBV6-1 and J is TRBJ1-1; no definite D call. Germline lookup yields CDR1 MNHNS and CDR2 SASEGT. Trimming took off 6 bases at V and 4 bases at J, with 15 bases between the two ends. CDR3 size: 14 residues. CDR3 protein: CASRREGTSTEAFF. The CDR3 DNA sequence: TGTGCCAGCAGACGAGAGGGTACCAGCACTGAAGCTTTCTTT.

There are many counts of this clonotype. J is TRBJ2-7 and V is TRBV6-6, with no clear D. Germline V gene lookup returns CDR1 MNHNY and CDR2 SVGAGI (reference sequence). Trimming took 2 bases from V and 5 from J, leaving 13 bases between them. CDR3 length equals 14 residues. CDR3: CASSYQQMSNEQYF. The CDR3 bases are TGTGCCAGCAGTTACCAGCAGATGTCTAACGAGCAGTACTTC.

This clonotype was seen ten or more times. The chain is built from TRBV29-1 and TRBJ1-6; 12 bases line up with TRBD1. Germline CDR1 and CDR2: SQVTM and ANQGSEA. The CDR3 is 15 amino acids. Germline trimming cut 5 bases from V and 6 bases from J; bases unmatched to any gene: 5. As DNA, the CDR3 is TGCAGCGTTACCCAGGGACAGGGGGCTAATTCACCCCTCCACTTT. Residues: CSVTQGQGANSPLHF.

In this sample, this clonotype turned up many times. The V call is TRBV7-6, the J call TRBJ2-5, with D perhaps TRBD1 (8 bases). V lost 1 base and J 1 base, leaving 13 bases between the germline ends. CDR1 and CDR2 from the germline V gene are SGHVS and FNYEAQ. The CDR3 totals 16 residues. CDR3 DNA: TGTGCCAGCAGCTTAGGCACAGGGGGGGGCCAAGAGACCCAGTACTTC. Translation: CASSLGTGGGQETQYF.

The chain links TRBV27 to TRBJ2-7; no firm D call. The V end was cut by 10 bases, the J end by 2 bases, with 15 bases between. From germline, CDR1 is MNHEY and CDR2 SMNVEV (reference sequence). CDR3 size: 13 residues. The CDR3 region has the DNA TGTGCCATTGGAAGGGCCTCCACCTACGAGCAGTACTTC. It translates to CAIGRASTYEQYF.

A note on this clonotype: Since a much larger clone is just one base distant, this may be a read error. The final CDR3 position lacks the conserved phenylalanine or tryptophan, pointing to a likely read error. This chain links TRBV7-2 with TRBJ2-7; possible D gene TRBD1, 6 bases. The CDR3 extends over 14 amino acids. Between the trimmed V and J ends, which lost 3 bases and 2 bases, there was a span of 11 bases. Germline CDR1 and CDR2: SGHTA and FQGNSA. The CDR3 coding sequence is TGTGCCAGCAGCTTGACCGGACAGACCTACGAGCAGTACTCC. Translation gives CASSLTGQTYEQYS.

The table lists this clonotype with many counts. The chain carries TRBV11-2 and TRBJ1-4; 7 bases align to TRBD1. J was trimmed by 2 bases and V by 0 bases; bases with no gene match: 12. CDR1 and CDR2 from the germline V gene are SGHAT and FQNNGV. This CDR3 contains 19 residues. CDR3 loop: CASSLDLPWPGQTNEKLFF. In DNA form, the CDR3 reads TGTGCCAGCAGCTTAGATCTCCCTTGGCCGGGACAGACTAATGAAAAACTGTTTTTT.

As DNA, the CDR3 is TGTGCCACGTCCCGGGGACAAGAGACCCAGTACTTC. Encoded protein: CATSRGQETQYF. The gene calls are TRBV2 and TRBJ2-5; a weak D match, TRBD2 (5 bases). Trimming removed 10 bases at V and 2 bases at J, with 11 bases between. This CDR3 has 12 residues. CDR1 is SNHLY and CDR2 is FYNNEI in the germline V gene.

This chain links TRBV30 with TRBJ1-5; weak D call: TRBD1 (6 bases). Trimming took off 0 bases at V and 2 bases at J, with 14 bases between the two ends. The germline CDR1 and CDR2 sequences are GTSNPN and SVGIG (reference sequence). This CDR3 is built from 16 residues. The CDR3: CAWSVGTGGGNQPQHF. The CDR3 DNA sequence: TGTGCCTGGAGTGTTGGTACGGGGGGCGGCAATCAGCCCCAGCATTTT.

The genes are TRBV18 and TRBJ2-7; 13 positions match TRBD2. V lost 2 bases to trimming and J lost 2 bases; unmatched junction nucleotides: 0. CDR1 is KGHSH, CDR2 LQKENI, per germline. This CDR3 comprises 15 residues. In DNA form, the CDR3 reads TGTGCCAGCTCACCAACTAGCGGGGGGGCCTACGAGCAGTACTTC. It codes for CASSPTSGGAYEQYF.

This clonotype was counted many times. This chain joins TRBV7-9 and TRBJ2-3, with unresolved D. The CDR3 runs to 14 residues. Trimming pared 7 bases from V and 2 bases from J, leaving 13 bases between. CDR1 is SEHNR, CDR2 FQNEAQ, per germline (reference sequence). CDR3 coding DNA: TGTGCCAGCACAAGCCCGGGCACCACAGATACGCAGTATTTT. This encodes CASTSPGTTDTQYF.

This clonotype was detected only a few times. This chain links TRBV19 with TRBJ2-5; D may be TRBD1 (6 bases). Per germline, CDR1 LNHDA and CDR2 SQIVND (reference sequence). Trimming left V 11 bases short and J 2 bases short, with 12 bases between. The CDR3 is 12 amino acids. The CDR3 sequence: CASGTKQETQYF. Written as DNA, the CDR3 is TGTGCCTCTGGGACAAAGCAAGAGACCCAGTACTTC.

There are a few counts of this clonotype. The V call is TRBV7-9, the J call TRBJ2-5; 8 nucleotides match TRBD2. V dropped 1 base and J dropped 0; count of bases not matched to a gene: 4. This CDR3 comprises 16 residues. In germline, CDR1 is SEHNR, CDR2 FQNEAQ (reference sequence). CDR3 residues: CASSLGAGANQETQYF. The CDR3 DNA reads TGTGCCAGCAGCTTAGGAGCGGGGGCTAACCAAGAGACCCAGTACTTC.

This clonotype was detected many times. The rearrangement joins TRBV18 to TRBJ2-5; possible D gene TRBD2, 5 bases. Per germline, CDR1 KGHSH and CDR2 LQKENI. The CDR3 has 15 amino acids. V dropped 0 bases and J dropped 5 bases, with 13 bases sitting between them. The DNA for the CDR3 is TGTGCCAGCTCACCACCCGGGAAGGGTGGTGAGACCCAGTACTTC. Translation: CASSPPGKGGETQYF.

This clonotype was counted only a few times. The CDR3 here is CASSLASTGNTGELFF. The CDR3 region has the DNA TGTGCCAGCAGCTTAGCATCGACAGGGAACACCGGGGAGCTGTTTTTT. V is TRBV13 and J is TRBJ2-2; TRBD1 might be the D (6 bases). The CDR3 extends over 16 amino acids. Trimming took off 1 base at V and 1 base at J, with 10 bases between the two ends. Germline V gene data show CDR1 as PRHDT and CDR2 as FYEKMQ (reference sequence).

This sequence joins TRBV20-1 and TRBJ2-5, with 8 nucleotides matching TRBD2. V lost 7 bases to trimming and J lost 5 bases; unmatched junction nucleotides: 21. There are 17 residues in the CDR3. Germline lookup yields CDR1 DFQATT and CDR2 SNEGSKA (reference sequence). The CDR3 region has the DNA TGCAGTGTCCTAGTTGCAGGACTAGCTCGCGTCAGGGAGACCCAGTACTTC. This sequence encodes CSVLVAGLARVRETQYF.

This clonotype was observed at least ten times. V usage is TRBV28 and J usage is TRBJ2-7, with 8 bases that match TRBD1. V lost 8 bases, J lost 6 bases, and 12 bases stayed unmatched. The CDR3 contains 14 residues. Per the germline V gene, CDR1 is MDHEN and CDR2 is SYDVKM. Written as DNA, the CDR3 is TGTGCCAGCTCGCCGGGACAGGACCGCTCCGAGCAGTACTTC. As protein: CASSPGQDRSEQYF.